These 27 T cell receptor beta chains were all obtained from the same sample, sequenced in a study of blood T cell repertoires in COVID-19. The method was immunoSEQ multiplex PCR; TCRdb's version includes in-frame clones alone and lacks a portion of them. This table holds about 29,000 clones, less than 90% found once. Sequenced input: peripheral blood. The receptor source for this set is a man aged 65-85 years with active COVID-19.

The chain joins TRBV5-4 to TRBJ2-5; 7 bases fit TRBD2. V dropped 4 bases and J dropped 4; count of bases not matched to a gene: 10. The CDR3 is 15 amino acids. Germline assignment: CDR1 SGHNT and CDR2 YYREEE (reference sequence). The CDR3 bases are TGTGCCAGCAGCCGAACCACGGGGGGAGGAGAGACCCAGTACTTC. It is translated as CASSRTTGGGETQYF.

The CDR3 DNA sequence: TGTGCCACCAGCAGAGGACAGGGCAGGTCCTACGAGCAGTACTTC. Its protein product is CATSRGQGRSYEQYF. The rearrangement joins TRBV15 to TRBJ2-7; 7 nucleotides agree with TRBD1. The CDR3 contains 15 residues. V trimming: 1 base; J trimming: 1 base; junction bases outside the gene matches: 4. CDR1 is LNHNV, CDR2 YYDKDF, per germline (reference sequence).

The chain has TRBV2 and TRBJ2-7; tentative D call: TRBD2 (5 bases). The CDR3 length is 12 residues. The V end lost 5 bases, the J end lost 2 bases, and 7 bases lay between the germline ends. Germline CDR1 and CDR2: SNHLY and FYNNEI. The CDR3 region has the DNA TGTGCCAGCAGTTGGGAGACCTACGAGCAGTACTTC. Residues: CASSWETYEQYF.

A single count supports this clone. V and J are TRBV3-1 (or the pseudogene TRBV3-2) and TRBJ1-4; no definite D call. V was trimmed by 4 bases and J by 3 bases, leaving 12 bases between them. This CDR3 has 15 amino acids. The V gene's germline CDR1 is LGHDT and CDR2 YNNKEL (reference sequence). CDR3 loop: CASSPRGGSNEKLFF. In DNA, the CDR3 is TGTGCCAGCAGCCCCCGCGGAGGATCTAATGAAAAACTGTTTTTT.

The chain carries TRBV18 and TRBJ2-2; TRBD2 matches 14 bases. This CDR3 region has 18 residues. V was clipped by 0 bases and J by 1 base; unmatched bases: 1. From germline, CDR1 is KGHSH and CDR2 LQKENI. CDR3 protein: CASSPPGLAGVNTGELFF. CDR3 nucleotide sequence: TGTGCCAGCTCACCACCGGGACTAGCGGGGGTGAACACCGGGGAGCTGTTTTTT.

In this sample, this clone turned up once. The chain has TRBV7-3 and TRBJ1-6; D unresolved. V shed 5 bases and J shed 4 bases, with 6 bases lying between them. The CDR3 sequence is 13 residues long. Germline lookup yields CDR1 SGHTA and CDR2 FQGTGA. CDR3 in DNA: TGTGCCAGCAGCCGGGAGTATAATTCACCCCTCCACTTT. Translated: CASSREYNSPLHF.

This rearrangement joins TRBV6-5 to TRBJ2-7; 9 bases match TRBD1. Germline V gene sequence: CDR1 MNHEY, CDR2 SVGAGI. The CDR3 has 15 amino acids. The V and J ends lost 0 bases and 2 bases, in that order; junction bases with no gene match: 2. CDR3 DNA: TGTGCCAGCAGTTACTCGACAGGGGGTACCTACGAGCAGTACTTC. Translation gives CASSYSTGGTYEQYF.

Of note for this clone: The germline gene is not matched at one end of the junction; a read error may be the cause. The V gene is TRBV7-7, the J gene TRBJ2-2, with D perhaps TRBD2 (5 bases). CDR1 SSHAT and CDR2 FNYEAQ come from the germline V gene (reference sequence). The CDR3 length is 14 residues. The CDR3 here is CASSQDYNAGELFF. CDR3 DNA sequence: TGTGCTAGCAGTCAAGACTATAATGCCGGGGAGCTGTTTTTT.

V usage is TRBV19 and J usage is TRBJ1-1; D is uncertain. Trimming took 7 bases from V and 4 from J, leaving 13 bases between them. Germline assignment: CDR1 LNHDA and CDR2 SQIVND (reference sequence). The CDR3 length is 13 residues. The CDR3 nucleotides read TGTGCCAGTACCATGGGAGGTATCACTGAAGCTTTCTTT. Its protein product is CASTMGGITEAFF.

The chain is built from TRBV3-1 (or the pseudogene TRBV3-2) and TRBJ2-1; 8 nucleotides agree with TRBD1. Germline V gene data show CDR1 as LGHDT and CDR2 as YNNKEL (reference sequence). The CDR3 sequence is 13 residues long. Losses at the gene ends were 4 bases for V and 10 bases for J; bases not matched to a gene: 6. The CDR3 here is CASSPGQGGEQFF. CDR3 nucleotide sequence: TGTGCCAGCAGCCCCGGACAGGGAGGCGAGCAGTTCTTC.

This clone was seen a handful of times. The gene calls are TRBV10-3 and TRBJ1-1; possibly TRBD1 for D (5 bases). Germline V CDR1 and CDR2: ENHRY, SYGVKD. The CDR3 runs 15 residues. V was clipped by 3 bases and J by 10 bases, with 21 bases between them. The DNA for the CDR3 is TGTGCCATCAGTGAATCAGGGTTTGCTTCCGATGGAGCTTTCTTT. This translates into CAISESGFASDGAFF.

The chain carries TRBV25-1 and TRBJ2-3, with D maybe TRBD2 (6 bases). The CDR3 has 15 residues. The V gene's germline CDR1 is MGHDK and CDR2 SYGVNS. V was cut by 0 bases and J by 2 bases, with 9 bases left in between. The DNA of the CDR3 is TGTGCCAGCAGTGAATACCGGGGGTACACAGATACGCAGTATTTT. It encodes CASSEYRGYTDTQYF.

The chain recombines TRBV4-3 with TRBJ2-3; 13 bases match TRBD2. CDR1 LGHNA and CDR2 YSLEER come from the germline V gene. The CDR3 contains 19 residues. V trimming: 0 bases; J trimming: 0 bases; junction bases outside the gene matches: 6. CDR3 nucleotide sequence: TGCGCCAGCAGCCAAGATCCACTAGCGGGGGGGGTTAGCACAGATACGCAGTATTTT. It specifies CASSQDPLAGGVSTDTQYF.

This sequence joins TRBV4-1 and TRBJ2-1; weak D call: TRBD2 (6 bases). This CDR3 comprises 15 residues. V gave up 1 base and J gave up 3 bases, with 10 bases separating them. Germline V gene data show CDR1 as MGHRA and CDR2 as YSYEKL. DNA of the CDR3: TGCGCCAGCAGCCAAGTCGGGAGCTTCTACAATGAGCAGTTCTTC. This sequence encodes CASSQVGSFYNEQFF.

V gene TRBV10-3 combines with J gene TRBJ2-7, with D possibly TRBD1 on 6 matching bases. V lost 7 bases and J lost 7, with 20 bases in between. This CDR3 is 14 amino acids long. CDR1 is ENHRY and CDR2 is SYGVKD in the germline V gene. The CDR3 DNA reads as TGTGCCATCACCGGTGACATGGGGACACGGGAGCAGTACTTC. Protein product: CAITGDMGTREQYF.

This chain uses TRBV6-5 with TRBJ2-7; D gene ambiguous. Germline V gene sequence: CDR1 MNHEY, CDR2 SVGAGI. CDR3 length equals 11 residues. V gave up 6 bases and J gave up 1 base, with 4 bases separating them. The CDR3 DNA sequence: TGTGCCAGCAGGCGGTCCTACGAGCAGTACTTC. This sequence encodes CASRRSYEQYF.

This clone has a single count. The chain is built from TRBV6-4 and TRBJ2-1; possible D gene TRBD1, 6 bases. Trimming cost V 4 bases and J 2 bases, with 12 bases left between them. CDR1 and CDR2 (germline): MRHNA, SNTAGT. CDR3 length equals 15 residues. The CDR3 nucleotides read TGTGCCAGCAGTGTACAGGGAACCACCTACAATGAGCAGTTCTTC. Encoded protein: CASSVQGTTYNEQFF.

This clone has just a few counts. The V gene is TRBV2, the J gene TRBJ2-3, with 10 bases that match TRBD2. Germline V lookup: CDR1 SNHLY, CDR2 FYNNEI. V gave up 5 bases and J gave up 0 bases; unmatched junction bases: 8. This CDR3 contains 17 residues. In DNA, the CDR3 is TGTGCCAGCAGTTATAGCGGGGGGTTCTCTAGCACAGATACGCAGTATTTT. It is translated as CASSYSGGFSSTDTQYF.

The chain recombines TRBV5-4 with TRBJ2-1; a weak D match, TRBD1 (5 bases). Germline V gene data show CDR1 as SGHNT and CDR2 as YYREEE (reference sequence). V was shortened by 2 bases and J by 0 bases, with 9 bases between the two germline ends. The CDR3 extends over 15 amino acids. The CDR3: CASSLDSDSYNEQFF. DNA for the CDR3: TGTGCCAGCAGCTTAGACAGCGACTCCTACAATGAGCAGTTCTTC. Combining the CDR3 with reference TRBV5-4 and TRBJ2-1 gives the whole variable domain ETGVTQSPTHLIKTRGQQVTLRCSSQSGHNTVSWYQQALGQGPQFIFQYYREEENGRGNFPPRFSGLQFPNYSSELNVNALELDDSALYLCASSLDSDSYNEQFFGPGTRLTVL.

In nucleotides, the CDR3 is TGTGCCAGCAGCTCGACAACGACTAGCGCGGATGAGACCCAGTACTTC. Encoded protein: CASSSTTTSADETQYF. V is TRBV11-2 and J is TRBJ2-5; 8 nucleotides match TRBD2. The trim removed 4 bases at V and 5 bases at J, leaving 12 bases unmatched. CDR1 and CDR2 from the germline V gene are SGHAT and FQNNGV. This CDR3 comprises 16 residues.

The chain couples TRBV7-8 to TRBJ1-5; D is possibly TRBD1 (6 bases). Germline CDR1 reads SGHVS; CDR2 reads FQNEAQ. The CDR3 consists of 16 residues. V lost 5 bases and J lost 6, with 20 bases in between. This CDR3 reads CASSSAWAGAFQPQHF. CDR3 DNA: TGTGCCAGCAGCAGTGCTTGGGCAGGGGCGTTTCAGCCCCAGCATTTT.

The chain links TRBV5-4 to TRBJ1-2; no reliable D call. Germline assignment: CDR1 SGHNT and CDR2 YYREEE (reference sequence). V was pared by 2 bases and J by 4 bases, with 12 bases between. The CDR3 is 14 residues long. In DNA, the CDR3 is TGTGCCAGCAGCTTATTCGGTGTTGCCTATGGCTACACCTTC. It specifies CASSLFGVAYGYTF. Together with reference TRBV5-4 and TRBJ1-2, the CDR3 gives the full variable domain: ETGVTQSPTHLIKTRGQQVTLRCSSQSGHNTVSWYQQALGQGPQFIFQYYREEENGRGNFPPRFSGLQFPNYSSELNVNALELDDSALYLCASSLFGVAYGYTFGSGTRLTVV.

This clone was detected only a few times. The J gene is TRBJ2-7, the V gene TRBV7-9; D uncertain. V was shortened by 6 bases and J by 2 bases, with 8 bases between the two germline ends. This CDR3 has 12 amino acids. The germline CDR1 and CDR2 sequences are SEHNR and FQNEAQ (reference sequence). In nucleotides, the CDR3 is TGTGCCAGCAGTTCGGTAACCTACGAGCAGTACTTC. It translates to CASSSVTYEQYF. Based on the CDR3 plus reference TRBV7-9 and TRBJ2-7, the full variable domain is DTGVSQNPRHKITKRGQNVTFRCDPISEHNRLYWYRQTLGQGPEFLTYFQNEAQLEKSRLLSDRFSAERPKGSFSTLEIQRTEQGDSAMYLCASSSVTYEQYFGPGTRLTVT.

This clone was picked up one time. This chain joins TRBV28 and TRBJ1-2; 9 nucleotides agree with TRBD1. Per germline, CDR1 MDHEN and CDR2 SYDVKM. V gave up 5 bases and J gave up 5 bases; unmatched junction bases: 9. This CDR3 is built from 15 residues. This CDR3 reads CASSLGTGTLYGYTF. The CDR3 coding sequence is TGTGCCAGCAGTCTTGGGACAGGGACTCTTTATGGCTACACCTTC.

This chain links TRBV6-6 with TRBJ2-6, with a possible D match to TRBD1 (7 bases). The germline V gene has CDR1 MNHNY and CDR2 SVGAGI (reference sequence). The CDR3 is 20 amino acids. V was trimmed by 5 bases and J by 0 bases, leaving 23 bases between them. CDR3 region: CASSLGTARKGLSGANVLTF. DNA for the CDR3: TGTGCCAGCAGTCTCGGGACAGCTCGGAAGGGACTCTCTGGGGCCAACGTCCTGACTTTC.

The chain employs TRBV3-1 (or the pseudogene TRBV3-2) and TRBJ2-7; 7 nucleotides align to TRBD1. This CDR3 is 15 amino acids long. The germline V gene has CDR1 LGHDT and CDR2 YNNKEL (reference sequence). J gave up 2 bases and V 1 base, and 5 bases lay outside the gene matches. CDR3 protein: CASSQVRDSPYEQYF. The CDR3 DNA is TGTGCCAGCAGCCAAGTTCGGGACAGCCCCTACGAGCAGTACTTC.

This chain uses TRBV19 with TRBJ1-2; 7 bases map to TRBD1. After removal of 5 bases from V and 5 bases from J, the junction contained 11 bases not matched to a gene. Per the germline V gene, CDR1 is LNHDA and CDR2 is SQIVND (reference sequence). The CDR3 covers 15 residues. The CDR3 sequence: CASSSGQADLYGYTF. CDR3 DNA sequence: TGTGCCAGTAGTTCTGGACAGGCAGACCTTTATGGCTACACCTTC.